Below, 10 T cell receptor beta chains from the same sample are listed, as sequenced in a study of blood T cell repertoires in COVID-19. Here immunoSEQ multiplex PCR was the method, and the copy in TCRdb shows in-frame clones only, minus some. The table lists over 150,000 clones, 70% to 90% of them singletons. Material for sequencing was peripheral blood. The receptor set was obtained from an elderly man with COVID-19, enrolled during active disease.

The chain combines TRBV2 with TRBJ2-7; 10 nucleotides align to TRBD1. The CDR3 length is 14 residues. V dropped 6 bases and J dropped 4; count of bases not matched to a gene: 6. CDR1 SNHLY and CDR2 FYNNEI come from the germline V gene. Here the CDR3 reads CASSAGTGVYEQYF. The CDR3 nucleotides read TGTGCCAGCAGCGCCGGGACAGGGGTGTACGAGCAGTACTTC.

The J gene is TRBJ1-5, the V gene TRBV6-1; no clear D gene. Germline V gives CDR1 MNHNS, CDR2 SASEGT. The CDR3 length is 11 residues. The V end lost 2 bases, the J end lost 10 bases, and 6 bases lay between the germline ends. CDR3 protein: CASSENSPQHF. CDR3 coding DNA: TGTGCCAGCAGTGAAAACAGTCCCCAGCATTTT.

This clone was recorded many times. The chain couples TRBV12-5 to TRBJ2-7; 9 bases fit TRBD1. This CDR3 contains 13 residues. CDR1 is LGHNT, CDR2 FRNRAP, per germline. J gave up 3 bases and V 6 bases, and 3 bases lay outside the gene matches. CDR3 in DNA: TGTGCTAGTGGGACGGGACAGGGCTACGAGCAGTACTTC. Translating gives CASGTGQGYEQYF.

DNA of the CDR3: TGTGCCAGCACCTCCTTAGGACAAGGATCCTACGAGCAGTACTTC. Translated, it gives CASTSLGQGSYEQYF. The chain has TRBV25-1 and TRBJ2-7; D may be TRBD1 (5 bases). Germline V gene sequence: CDR1 MGHDK, CDR2 SYGVNS. The CDR3 runs 15 residues. Trimming took off 7 bases at V and 1 base at J, with 17 bases between the two ends.

The chain uses TRBV25-1 and TRBJ2-2, with no clear D. Germline V gives CDR1 MGHDK, CDR2 SYGVNS. The V end was cut by 3 bases, the J end by 1 base, with 6 bases between. The CDR3 is made up of 14 amino acids. CDR3 protein: CASSEYKNTGELFF. The DNA for the CDR3 is TGTGCCAGCAGTGAGTACAAGAACACCGGGGAGCTGTTTTTT. Full variable domain (rest looked up from reference TRBV25-1 and TRBJ2-2): EADIYQTPRYLVIGTGKKITLECSQTMGHDKMYWYQQDPGMELHLIHYSYGVNSTEKGDLSSESTVSRIRTEHFPLTLESARPSHTSQYLCASSEYKNTGELFFGEGSRLTVL.

The chain combines TRBV10-3 with TRBJ1-2, with D possibly being TRBD1 (5 bases). This CDR3 contains 12 residues. Germline CDR1 and CDR2: ENHRY and SYGVKD. V lost 6 bases, J lost 7 bases, and 12 bases lay in between. CDR3: CAISSSGGGYTF. The CDR3, as DNA: TGTGCCATCAGCTCTAGCGGGGGTGGCTACACCTTC.

The chain recombines TRBV5-1 with TRBJ2-7; D is unclear. V was trimmed by 0 bases and J by 6 bases, leaving 13 bases between them. The CDR3 has 14 amino acids. Germline CDR1 and CDR2: SGHRS and YFSETQ. The DNA of the CDR3 is TGCGCCAGCAGCTTGGTCTCTGCCAGCGCCGAGCAGTACTTC. Protein sequence: CASSLVSASAEQYF.

The V and J genes are TRBV19 and TRBJ1-1, with 7 bases lining up with TRBD1. The junction had 8 bases not matched to a gene; V was cut back by 10 bases and J by 6 bases. The germline gives CDR1 LNHDA, CDR2 SQIVND (reference sequence). CDR3 length: 12 amino acids. Here the CDR3 DNA reads TGTGCCACCTATGACAGGGACGCTGAAGCTTTCTTT. Translated: CATYDRDAEAFF.

The chain couples TRBV7-8 to TRBJ2-3; a possible D gene is TRBD1 (6 bases). Germline CDR1 SGHVS, CDR2 FQNEAQ. V was pared by 5 bases and J by 4 bases, with 13 bases between. The CDR3 extends over 14 amino acids. CDR3 in DNA: TGTGCCAGCAGCGCAGCCAGGGGTTCAGATACGCAGTATTTT. This translates into CASSAARGSDTQYF. The variable domain in full, with the rest retrieved from reference TRBV7-8 and TRBJ2-3, is GAGVSQSPRYKVAKRGQDVALRCDPISGHVSLFWYQQALGQGPEFLTYFQNEAQLDKSGLPSDRFFAERPEGSVSTLKIQRTQQEDSAVYLCASSAARGSDTQYFGPGTRLTVL.

This chain's CDR3 is CASSHRQGARGGYNEQFF. In nucleotides, the CDR3 is TGTGCCAGCAGCCACAGACAGGGGGCAAGGGGAGGTTACAATGAGCAGTTCTTC. The rearrangement joins TRBV7-6 to TRBJ2-1; 10 nucleotides line up with TRBD1. CDR3 length: 18 residues. From germline, CDR1 is SGHVS and CDR2 FNYEAQ. The ends lost 5 bases at V and 4 bases at J; junction bases unmatched: 14.